A selection of T cell receptor beta chains follows, all from one sample in a study of Ad26.COV2.S vaccination and SARS-CoV-2 variants. The table came from immunoSEQ multiplex PCR; TCRdb's copy has only in-frame clones and leaves some out. The sample yields 300,000 to 350,000 clones, 75% to 90% seen once. Sample: peripheral blood, taken in a trial of Ad26.COV2.S vaccine versus placebo. These receptors all stem from a person between 18 and 65 years old who received the Ad26.COV2.S COVID-19 vaccine or a placebo. Each CDR3 is given with its conserved first and last residue. Each record gives: D gene, J gene, V gene, clone size, CDR3 protein, CDR3 DNA. A D gene is named only where the DNA matches it firmly. Some rows mark clone size as missing; the rest say once, few, many or name a class of expanded clone.

D gene: TRBD1
J gene: TRBJ2-5
V gene: TRBV5-1
clone size: NA
CDR3 protein: CASSSGQGGGETQYF
CDR3 DNA: TGCGCCAGCAGCTCCGGACAGGGTGGGGGAGAGACCCAGTACTTC

D gene: NA
J gene: TRBJ1-1
V gene: TRBV6-5
clone size: NA
CDR3 protein: CASRNQGDTEAFF
CDR3 DNA: TGTGCCAGCAGAAATCAGGGAGACACTGAAGCTTTCTTT

D gene: NA
J gene: TRBJ2-3
V gene: TRBV7-3
clone size: NA
CDR3 protein: CASSLQPGTDTQYF
CDR3 DNA: TGTGCCAGCAGCTTACAACCAGGCACAGATACGCAGTATTTT

D gene: NA
J gene: TRBJ2-5
V gene: TRBV4-3
clone size: NA
CDR3 protein: CASSVGLGAGETQYF
CDR3 DNA: TGCGCCAGCAGCGTTGGTTTGGGAGCAGGAGAGACCCAGTACTTC

D gene: NA
J gene: TRBJ1-1
V gene: TRBV5-1
clone size: once
CDR3 protein: CASSLARGGPNTEAFF
CDR3 DNA: TGCGCCAGCAGCCTGGCTCGGGGGGGGCCGAACACTGAAGCTTTCTTT

D gene: TRBD1
J gene: TRBJ1-1
V gene: TRBV4-3
clone size: NA
CDR3 protein: CASSQDFGDRGAFF
CDR3 DNA: TGCGCCAGCAGCCAAGATTTCGGGGACAGGGGAGCTTTCTTT

D gene: TRBD1
J gene: TRBJ1-5
V gene: TRBV19
clone size: once
CDR3 protein: CASSMRQGAPQPQHF
CDR3 DNA: TGTGCCAGTAGTATGAGACAGGGGGCCCCTCAGCCCCAGCATTTT

D gene: TRBD2
J gene: TRBJ2-1
V gene: TRBV19
clone size: NA
CDR3 protein: CASKETSGYNEQFF
CDR3 DNA: TGTGCCAGTAAGGAGACTAGCGGATACAATGAGCAGTTCTTC

D gene: TRBD2
J gene: TRBJ2-2
V gene: TRBV24-1
clone size: NA
CDR3 protein: CATSDRRGGEEAGELFF
CDR3 DNA: TGTGCCACCAGTGATCGGAGGGGAGGGGAGGAGGCCGGGGAGCTGTTTTTT

D gene: TRBD1
J gene: TRBJ2-7
V gene: TRBV5-4
clone size: NA
CDR3 protein: CASSPGQGSTYEQYF
CDR3 DNA: TGTGCCAGCAGCCCTGGACAGGGGAGTACCTACGAGCAGTACTTC

D gene: NA
J gene: TRBJ2-2
V gene: TRBV5-5
clone size: once
CDR3 protein: CASSSAGLGSTGELFF
CDR3 DNA: TGTGCCAGCAGCTCTGCGGGACTTGGCAGCACCGGGGAGCTGTTTTTT

D gene: NA
J gene: TRBJ2-2
V gene: TRBV30
clone size: NA
CDR3 protein: CAWSVGVAQPGELFF
CDR3 DNA: TGTGCCTGGAGTGTAGGGGTGGCGCAACCCGGGGAGCTGTTTTTT

D gene: NA
J gene: TRBJ1-2
V gene: TRBV7-8
clone size: NA
CDR3 protein: CAISDRQVNYGYTF
CDR3 DNA: TGTGCCATCTCCGACAGGCAGGTTAACTATGGCTACACCTTC

D gene: NA
J gene: TRBJ1-5
V gene: TRBV27
clone size: NA
CDR3 protein: CASSLNQPQHF
CDR3 DNA: TGTGCCAGCAGTTTAAATCAGCCCCAGCATTTT

D gene: NA
J gene: TRBJ2-7
V gene: TRBV21-1
clone size: NA
CDR3 protein: CASSTRPTGRHEQYF
CDR3 DNA: TGTGCCAGCAGCACCCGCCCTACCGGTCGCCACGAGCAGTACTTC

D gene: TRBD1
J gene: TRBJ2-2
V gene: TRBV18
clone size: NA
CDR3 protein: CASSPLDRAGELFF
CDR3 DNA: TGTGCCAGCTCACCCCTCGACAGGGCCGGGGAGCTGTTTTTT

D gene: NA
J gene: TRBJ2-2
V gene: TRBV7-9
clone size: NA
CDR3 protein: CASSLTTGELFF
CDR3 DNA: TGTGCCAGCAGCTTGACCACCGGGGAGCTGTTTTTT

D gene: TRBD1
J gene: TRBJ2-7
V gene: TRBV7-9
clone size: NA
CDR3 protein: CASSPRTNRGPYEQYF
CDR3 DNA: TGTGCCAGCAGCCCTAGAACAAACAGGGGGCCCTACGAGCAGTACTTC

D gene: NA
J gene: TRBJ1-6
V gene: TRBV30
clone size: NA
CDR3 protein: CAWSQDAPGLRNSPLHF
CDR3 DNA: TGTGCCTGGAGTCAAGACGCCCCAGGGTTGCGGAATTCACCCCTCCACTTT

D gene: TRBD1
J gene: TRBJ2-7
V gene: TRBV5-8
clone size: NA
CDR3 protein: CASSPTTGATYEQYF
CDR3 DNA: TGTGCCAGCAGCCCAACGACAGGGGCAACCTACGAGCAGTACTTC

D gene: TRBD1
J gene: TRBJ1-3
V gene: TRBV4-3
clone size: NA
CDR3 protein: CASSQSTGAGNTIYF
CDR3 DNA: TGCGCCAGCAGCCAATCGACAGGGGCTGGAAACACCATATATTTT

D gene: TRBD2
J gene: TRBJ2-7
V gene: TRBV7-2
clone size: NA
CDR3 protein: CASSLVGLAGVEQYF
CDR3 DNA: TGTGCCAGCAGCTTAGTTGGACTAGCGGGAGTTGAGCAGTACTTC

D gene: TRBD1
J gene: TRBJ2-1
V gene: TRBV2
clone size: NA
CDR3 protein: CASDRGVSSPIEQFF
CDR3 DNA: TGTGCCAGCGACAGGGGTGTGTCTTCTCCCATTGAGCAGTTCTTC

D gene: NA
J gene: TRBJ2-3
V gene: TRBV7-2
clone size: NA
CDR3 protein: CATSPTTSTDTQYF
CDR3 DNA: TGTGCCACCAGCCCAACTACTTCCACAGATACGCAGTATTTT

D gene: TRBD2
J gene: TRBJ2-5
V gene: TRBV5-1
clone size: NA
CDR3 protein: CASSLYPRGGQETQYF
CDR3 DNA: TGCGCCAGCAGCTTGTACCCTCGCGGGGGGCAAGAGACCCAGTACTTC

D gene: NA
J gene: TRBJ2-1
V gene: TRBV19
clone size: NA
CDR3 protein: CASSIDSHEQFF
CDR3 DNA: TGTGCCAGTAGTATAGACAGCCATGAGCAGTTCTTC

D gene: NA
J gene: TRBJ2-7
V gene: TRBV7-9
clone size: NA
CDR3 protein: CASSTRDISYEQYF
CDR3 DNA: TGTGCCAGCAGCACCCGGGACATCTCCTACGAGCAGTACTTC

D gene: NA
J gene: TRBJ2-7
V gene: TRBV18
clone size: NA
CDR3 protein: CASSPQSGVWEQYF
CDR3 DNA: TGTGCCAGCTCACCACAATCGGGTGTGTGGGAGCAGTACTTC

D gene: TRBD1
J gene: TRBJ2-7
V gene: TRBV19
clone size: once
CDR3 protein: CASRDRGLGEQYF
CDR3 DNA: TGTGCCAGCCGGGACAGAGGGTTGGGGGAGCAGTACTTC

D gene: NA
J gene: TRBJ2-5
V gene: TRBV24-1
clone size: NA
CDR3 protein: CATSDFYGGLETQYF
CDR3 DNA: TGTGCCACCAGTGATTTCTACGGGGGACTAGAGACCCAGTACTTC

D gene: TRBD2
J gene: TRBJ2-1
V gene: TRBV7-3
clone size: NA
CDR3 protein: CASSVSGGNEQFF
CDR3 DNA: TGTGCCAGCAGCGTTAGCGGGGGAAATGAGCAGTTCTTC

D gene: TRBD1
J gene: TRBJ1-1
V gene: TRBV4-2
clone size: NA
CDR3 protein: CASSQEGQGAKTFF
CDR3 DNA: TGTGCCAGCAGCCAAGAAGGACAGGGGGCGAAAACTTTCTTT

D gene: TRBD2
J gene: TRBJ2-5
V gene: TRBV18
clone size: NA
CDR3 protein: CASSPRLAGEETQYF
CDR3 DNA: TGTGCCAGCTCACCAAGACTAGCGGGAGAAGAGACCCAGTACTTC

D gene: NA
J gene: TRBJ1-6
V gene: TRBV7-9
clone size: NA
CDR3 protein: CASPARAGYNSPLHF
CDR3 DNA: TGTGCCAGCCCCGCCCGGGCAGGTTATAATTCACCCCTCCACTTT

D gene: TRBD1
J gene: TRBJ2-5
V gene: TRBV11-3
clone size: NA
CDR3 protein: CASSRSGQGGTQYF
CDR3 DNA: TGTGCCAGCAGCCGGTCGGGACAGGGAGGGACCCAGTACTTC

D gene: NA
J gene: TRBJ2-7
V gene: TRBV6-5
clone size: NA
CDR3 protein: CASSTGMTYEQYF
CDR3 DNA: TGTGCCAGCAGTACCGGGATGACCTACGAGCAGTACTTC

D gene: NA
J gene: TRBJ2-7
V gene: TRBV29-1
clone size: NA
CDR3 protein: CSVARHNYEQYF
CDR3 DNA: TGCAGCGTTGCTAGACACAACTACGAGCAGTACTTC

D gene: NA
J gene: TRBJ1-1
V gene: TRBV6-5
clone size: NA
CDR3 protein: CASSPSGAEAFF
CDR3 DNA: TGTGCCAGCAGCCCCTCCGGGGCTGAAGCTTTCTTT

D gene: TRBD2
J gene: TRBJ2-3
V gene: TRBV19
clone size: NA
CDR3 protein: CASSIGLAGAVGDTQYF
CDR3 DNA: TGTGCCAGTAGTATCGGACTAGCGGGAGCTGTTGGAGATACGCAGTATTTT

D gene: NA
J gene: TRBJ1-1
V gene: TRBV4-1
clone size: NA
CDR3 protein: CASSHVGRGYTEAFF
CDR3 DNA: TGCGCCAGCAGCCACGTGGGCAGAGGGTACACTGAAGCTTTCTTT

D gene: NA
J gene: TRBJ1-2
V gene: TRBV3-1/TRBV3-2
clone size: few
CDR3 protein: CASSQVPLGYTF
CDR3 DNA: TGTGCCAGCAGCCAAGTTCCTCTGGGCTACACCTTC

D gene: TRBD1
J gene: TRBJ1-5
V gene: TRBV24-1
clone size: NA
CDR3 protein: CATSDQMGTANQPQHF
CDR3 DNA: TGTGCCACCAGTGACCAGATGGGGACAGCAAATCAGCCCCAGCATTTT